This T cell receptor beta chain was observed in a study of cytomegalovirus exposure and HLA in healthy donors. Overall study: About 80 million unique TCR sequences came from HLA-typed donors in an early release.

This clone was counted between two and nine times. Its matching antigen is unknown. Trimming took 3 bases from V and 7 from J; bases not matched to a gene: 5. This CDR3 comprises 14 residues. Germline CDR1 and CDR2: MDHEN and SYDVKM. Study conclusions and caveats: Later on, an analysis found that several of the most significant clusters appeared to be linked to common viral pathogens, which included parvovirus B19. TCR beta sequences reportedly predicted the HLA-A and HLA-B alleles of most subjects accurately.

PCR amplification relied on 60 Vbeta primers (plus 13 Jbeta primers). Assay used: immunoSEQ multiplex PCR; TCRdb lists only in-frame clones, some missing. The sample consists of some 200,000 clones, around 83% of them appearing once. The source of this sequence is a woman between 40 and 50 years old in good health and CMV-seronegative. The sequencing sample was made of PBMCs. The chain combines TRBV28 with TRBJ2-1; 8 positions match TRBD2. CDR3 in amino acids: CASSFRGRNNEQFF. In DNA, the CDR3 is TGTGCCAGCAGTTTTCGCGGGAGGAATAATGAGCAGTTCTTC.